The sequence of this T cell receptor (beta chain) was determined in a study of post-analysis software for immune sequencing data. Prepared TCR beta cDNA libraries contained unique molecular identifiers. MiXCR, applied by TCRdb to the PCR reads, yields one record per CDR3 protein. Among about 260,000 distinct CDR3 sequences listed, 36% were seen once. This clonotype was counted between two and nine times. Sequences were obtained from blood. The sequence came from a girl aged 5 to 17 with multiple sclerosis.

The CDR3 spells CASSRTGVGQPQHF. The CDR3 DNA follows: TGTGCCAGCAGCCGAACAGGAGTTGGTCAGCCCCAGCATTTT. V is TRBV4-2 and J is TRBJ1-5; TRBD1 might be the D (5 bases). Germline loops: CDR1 LGHNA, CDR2 YNFKEQ. The CDR3 extends over 14 amino acids. Trimming stripped 4 bases from V and 6 bases from J, with 13 bases between.